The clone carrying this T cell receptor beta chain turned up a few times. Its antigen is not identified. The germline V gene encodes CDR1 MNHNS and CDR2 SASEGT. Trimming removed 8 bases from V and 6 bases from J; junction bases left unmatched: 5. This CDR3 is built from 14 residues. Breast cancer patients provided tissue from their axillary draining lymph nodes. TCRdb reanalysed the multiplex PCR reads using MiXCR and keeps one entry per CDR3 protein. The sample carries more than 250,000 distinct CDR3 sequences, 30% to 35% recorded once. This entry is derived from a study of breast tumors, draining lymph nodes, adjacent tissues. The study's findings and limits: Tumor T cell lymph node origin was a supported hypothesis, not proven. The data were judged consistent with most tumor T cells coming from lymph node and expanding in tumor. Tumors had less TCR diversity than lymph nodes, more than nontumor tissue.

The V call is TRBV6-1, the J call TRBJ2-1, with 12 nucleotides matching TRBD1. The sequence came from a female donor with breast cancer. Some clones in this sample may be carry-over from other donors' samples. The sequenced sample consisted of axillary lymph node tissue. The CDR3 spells CASVRDRGLNEQFF. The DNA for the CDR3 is TGTGCCAGCGTCCGGGACAGGGGGCTCAATGAGCAGTTCTTC.